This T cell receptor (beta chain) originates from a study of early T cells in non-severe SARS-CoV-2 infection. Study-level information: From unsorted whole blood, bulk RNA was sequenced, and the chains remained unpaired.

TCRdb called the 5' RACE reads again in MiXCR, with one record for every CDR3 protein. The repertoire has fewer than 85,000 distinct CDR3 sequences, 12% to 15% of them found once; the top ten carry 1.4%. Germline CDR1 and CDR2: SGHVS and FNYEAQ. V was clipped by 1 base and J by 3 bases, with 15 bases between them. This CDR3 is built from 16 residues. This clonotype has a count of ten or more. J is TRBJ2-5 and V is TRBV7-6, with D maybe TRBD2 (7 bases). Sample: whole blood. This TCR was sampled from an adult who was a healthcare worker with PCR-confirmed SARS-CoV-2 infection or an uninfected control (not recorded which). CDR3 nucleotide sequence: TGTGCCAGCAGCTTAGGGGGCGGGGGCCAGAAAGAGACCCAGTACTTC. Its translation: CASSLGGGGQKETQYF.